Each of the 22 T cell receptor beta chains below was sequenced from the same sample in a study of shared clonotypes between healthy human individuals. The protocol was immunoSEQ multiplex PCR, while the TCRdb copy is restricted to in-frame clones and leaves out a portion. The sample shows over a million clones, more than 95% of them seen only once. Specimen: naive CD4+ T cells sorted from blood. Subset defined: CD45RA+ positively selected. The receptors here all came from a man aged 25-45 years in good health.

J is TRBJ2-5 and V is TRBV21-1; the DNA was not used to check the table's D call, TRBD2. TRBV21-1 is annotated as a pseudogene. The CDR3 runs 16 residues. For the CDR3, the DNA is TGTGCCAGCAGCAAAGTAAGCGGCAGGCATTCAGAGACCCAGTACTTC. Protein sequence: CASSKVSGRHSETQYF.

The gene calls are TRBV5-4 and TRBJ2-3, with D unclear. V lost 4 bases to trimming and J lost 6 bases, with 18 bases between them. The CDR3 consists of 15 residues. Germline lookup yields CDR1 SGHNT and CDR2 YYREEE (reference sequence). The CDR3: CASSLYAPATDTQYF. The CDR3 bases are TGTGCCAGCAGCCTTTACGCCCCGGCTACGGATACGCAGTATTTT. The full variable domain, rest sourced from reference TRBV5-4 and TRBJ2-3, is ETGVTQSPTHLIKTRGQQVTLRCSSQSGHNTVSWYQQALGQGPQFIFQYYREEENGRGNFPPRFSGLQFPNYSSELNVNALELDDSALYLCASSLYAPATDTQYFGPGTRLTVL.

V is TRBV9 and J is TRBJ2-7; D is possibly TRBD1 (6 bases). Trimming removed 0 bases at V and 6 bases at J, with 13 bases between. Germline loops: CDR1 SGDLS, CDR2 YYNGEE. This CDR3 comprises 14 residues. This CDR3 reads CASSVDEGVAEQYF. The DNA for the CDR3 is TGTGCCAGCAGCGTAGACGAGGGGGTAGCCGAGCAGTACTTC.

The rearrangement uses TRBV7-8 and TRBJ1-1, with D perhaps TRBD1 (6 bases). Germline lookup yields CDR1 SGHVS and CDR2 FQNEAQ. The CDR3 runs 15 residues. The V gene lost 6 bases and the J gene lost 5 bases, with 19 bases spanning the gap. The CDR3 DNA reads as TGTGCCAGCAGTCCCGCCCCAACAGGGCCGACTGAAGCTTTCTTT. Its protein is CASSPAPTGPTEAFF. The whole variable domain, remainder taken from reference TRBV7-8 and TRBJ1-1, is GAGVSQSPRYKVAKRGQDVALRCDPISGHVSLFWYQQALGQGPEFLTYFQNEAQLDKSGLPSDRFFAERPEGSVSTLKIQRTQQEDSAVYLCASSPAPTGPTEAFFGQGTRLTVV.

The DNA for the CDR3 is TGTGCCAGCAGCTTGCTTTCCCTAGCGGGAAACTCCAATGAGCAGTTCTTC. Amino acids: CASSLLSLAGNSNEQFF. V and J are TRBV7-9 and TRBJ2-1; 9 bases fit TRBD2. CDR3 length: 17 residues. The germline V gene encodes CDR1 SEHNR and CDR2 FQNEAQ (reference sequence). With 3 bases clipped from V and 6 bases from J, the junction kept 12 bases outside the gene matches. The full variable domain, rest sourced from reference TRBV7-9 and TRBJ2-1, is DTGVSQNPRHKITKRGQNVTFRCDPISEHNRLYWYRQTLGQGPEFLTYFQNEAQLEKSRLLSDRFSAERPKGSFSTLEIQRTEQGDSAMYLCASSLLSLAGNSNEQFFGPGTRLTVL.

This chain links TRBV18 with TRBJ1-5, with 8 nucleotides matching TRBD1. Germline trimming cut 0 bases from V and 6 bases from J; bases unmatched to any gene: 4. Per the germline V gene, CDR1 is KGHSH and CDR2 is LQKENI. This CDR3 contains 15 residues. CDR3 amino acids: CASSPPGDRSQPQHF. Here the CDR3 DNA reads TGTGCCAGCTCACCACCGGGGGACAGGTCTCAGCCCCAGCATTTT.

The chain combines TRBV27 with TRBJ2-7; 8 bases line up with TRBD1. With V trimmed by 3 bases and J by 0 bases, 10 bases remained unmatched. Germline V lookup: CDR1 MNHEY, CDR2 SMNVEV (reference sequence). The CDR3 contains 17 residues. DNA of the CDR3: TGTGCCAGCAGTTTGGGGACAGGCCGAATGTACTCCTACGAGCAGTACTTC. Encoded protein: CASSLGTGRMYSYEQYF.

This chain connects TRBV9 to TRBJ2-5, with D possibly matching TRBD2 (5 bases). Germline V CDR1 and CDR2: SGDLS, YYNGEE. Trimming removed 0 bases at V and 3 bases at J, with 15 bases between. This CDR3 region has 16 residues. The chain's CDR3 is CASSVEGLVGEETQYF. CDR3 DNA: TGTGCCAGCAGCGTAGAAGGGTTGGTGGGAGAAGAGACCCAGTACTTC.

This rearrangement joins TRBV18 to TRBJ1-4; maybe TRBD1 (5 bases). The ends were cut back, 3 bases at V and 6 bases at J, with 11 bases in the middle. There are 14 residues in the CDR3. Germline values: CDR1 KGHSH, CDR2 LQKENI. The CDR3 loop reads CASSPGGVDEKLFF. The CDR3 DNA reads TGTGCCAGCTCACCCGGAGGGGTGGATGAAAAACTGTTTTTT.

This clone has only one observation. The chain combines TRBV2 with TRBJ1-1; D remains unclear. The V and J ends lost 6 bases and 1 base respectively, with 12 bases between them. The CDR3 runs to 14 residues. Looked up from germline, CDR1 is SNHLY and CDR2 is FYNNEI. The CDR3 DNA sequence: TGTGCCAGCAGAGTACGGGAGTCGAACACTGAAGCTTTCTTT. This sequence encodes CASRVRESNTEAFF.

This sequence joins TRBV6-1 and TRBJ2-7; D is ambiguous. CDR1 MNHNS and CDR2 SASEGT come from the germline V gene. V was clipped by 2 bases and J by 2 bases, with 7 bases between them. The CDR3 spans 13 residues. As DNA, the CDR3 is TGTGCCAGCAGTGAAACCGTGGCCTACGAGCAGTACTTC. Amino acids: CASSETVAYEQYF.

The chain is built from TRBV5-1 and TRBJ2-7; no reliable D call. The V and J ends lost 2 bases and 0 bases respectively, with 9 bases between them. Germline V gives CDR1 SGHRS, CDR2 YFSETQ. This CDR3 contains 14 residues. The CDR3 reads CASSFGIPSYEQYF. The CDR3 nucleotides read TGCGCCAGCAGCTTCGGAATCCCCTCCTACGAGCAGTACTTC. The entire variable domain, with the rest obtained from reference TRBV5-1 and TRBJ2-7, is as follows: KAGVTQTPRYLIKTRGQQVTLSCSPISGHRSVSWYQQTPGQGLQFLFEYFSETQRNKGNFPGRFSGRQFSNSRSEMNVSTLELGDSALYLCASSFGIPSYEQYFGPGTRLTVT.

The chain links TRBV27 to TRBJ1-1, with a weak D call TRBD1 (5 bases). CDR3 size: 15 residues. Germline-derived CDR1 and CDR2 are MNHEY and SMNVEV (reference sequence). Deletions cut 5 bases from V and 11 bases from J, with 24 bases between. The CDR3 loop is CASSPFLGGVVGAFF. In nucleotides, the CDR3 is TGTGCCAGCAGTCCCTTTTTGGGGGGGGTAGTTGGGGCTTTCTTT.

The table lists this clone with a count of one. The DNA for the CDR3 is TGCGCCAGCAGCCAAGAGGGCCAGGGTTTCTACGAGCAGTACTTC. Amino acid sequence: CASSQEGQGFYEQYF. This rearrangement joins TRBV4-3 to TRBJ2-7; possibly TRBD1 for D (5 bases). The V end lost 0 bases, the J end lost 3 bases, and 12 bases lay between the germline ends. The CDR3 is 15 amino acids. The germline gives CDR1 LGHNA, CDR2 YSLEER.

V usage is TRBV7-3 and J usage is TRBJ2-3, with a weak D call TRBD1 (5 bases). The V gene's germline CDR1 is SGHTA and CDR2 FQGTGA. CDR3 length equals 14 residues. With 1 base removed from V and 7 bases from J, the gap between germline ends came to 12 bases. CDR3 in amino acids: CASSLNSRANTQYF. The CDR3 nucleotides read TGTGCCAGCAGCTTAAACAGCAGGGCAAATACGCAGTATTTT.

The rearrangement uses TRBV27 and TRBJ2-1; 11 positions match TRBD2. The ends lost 5 bases at V and 9 bases at J; junction bases unmatched: 12. The CDR3 is made up of 16 amino acids. Germline V gene sequence: CDR1 MNHEY, CDR2 SMNVEV (reference sequence). CDR3 nucleotides: TGTGCCAGCAGTAAAGGGACTAGCGGAGGACCCGTTGAGCAGTTCTTC. This sequence encodes CASSKGTSGGPVEQFF.

The chain carries TRBV11-2 and TRBJ1-5; the match to TRBD1 covers 10 bases. This CDR3 contains 17 residues. V was clipped by 4 bases and J by 3 bases; unmatched bases: 9. Germline loops: CDR1 SGHAT, CDR2 FQNNGV. The DNA for the CDR3 is TGTGCCAGCAGCTCCCGACCGGGACAGGGGCCCAATCAGCCCCAGCATTTT. This translates into CASSSRPGQGPNQPQHF.

The genes are TRBV5-5 and TRBJ1-1; possibly TRBD1 for D (6 bases). V lost 1 base and J lost 1, with 8 bases in between. This CDR3 comprises 14 residues. The germline V gene has CDR1 SGHKS and CDR2 YYEKEE (reference sequence). The CDR3 nucleotides are TGTGCCAGCAGCTTGCAGGGGACGAACACTGAAGCTTTCTTT. It yields the protein CASSLQGTNTEAFF.

This chain connects TRBV19 to TRBJ1-4; 7 nucleotides match TRBD1. Germline loops: CDR1 LNHDA, CDR2 SQIVND (reference sequence). V was clipped by 4 bases and J by 5 bases; unmatched bases: 7. The CDR3 spans 15 residues. CDR3: CASSTTGVFNEKLFF. The DNA of the CDR3 is TGTGCCAGTAGTACCACAGGGGTCTTCAATGAAAAACTGTTTTTT. The variable domain in full, completed from reference TRBV19 and TRBJ1-4, reads DGGITQSPKYLFRKEGQNVTLSCEQNLNHDAMYWYRQDPGQGLRLIYYSQIVNDFQKGDIAEGYSVSREKKESFPLTVTSAQKNPTAFYLCASSTTGVFNEKLFFGSGTQLSVL.

This chain links TRBV5-4 with TRBJ2-1; TRBD2 matches at 7 bases. Germline V gene lookup returns CDR1 SGHNT and CDR2 YYREEE (reference sequence). This CDR3 has 14 amino acids. The V gene end was trimmed by 4 bases and the J gene end by 4 bases; junction bases not matched to a gene: 5. The CDR3 DNA is TGTGCCAGCAGCCTACCGGGACTATACAATGAGCAGTTCTTC. This sequence encodes CASSLPGLYNEQFF.

V and J are TRBV7-2 and TRBJ2-7; D possibly corresponds to TRBD2 (6 bases). The CDR3 runs to 14 residues. CDR1 SGHTA and CDR2 FQGNSA come from the germline V gene. Trimming cost V 0 bases and J 1 base, with 7 bases left between them. CDR3 coding DNA: TGTGCCAGCAGCTTAGCGGCGGGGTCCTACGAGCAGTACTTC. Translated, it gives CASSLAAGSYEQYF.

J is TRBJ2-7 and V is TRBV5-6, with D tentatively TRBD2 (6 bases). The V gene lost 5 bases and the J gene lost 5 bases, with 20 bases spanning the gap. The CDR3 totals 15 residues. Germline V CDR1 and CDR2: SGHDT, YYEEEE. The CDR3 DNA follows: TGTGCCAGCAGGGTGGAGGGCGCGCCCTACGACGAGCAGTACTTC. It translates to CASRVEGAPYDEQYF. Complete variable domain (other parts from reference TRBV5-6 and TRBJ2-7): DAGVTQSPTHLIKTRGQQVTLRCSPKSGHDTVSWYQQALGQGPQFIFQYYEEEERQRGNFPDRFSGHQFPNYSSELNVNALLLGDSALYLCASRVEGAPYDEQYFGPGTRLTVT.